These 17 T cell receptor beta chains were all obtained from the same sample, sequenced in a study of blood T cell repertoires in COVID-19. TCRdb's table, derived via immunoSEQ multiplex PCR, lists solely in-frame clones and lacks some. The table lists approximately 55,000 clones, 87% of them singletons. The sequenced material came from peripheral blood. These receptors were obtained from a man aged 50 to 60 with active COVID-19.

The rearrangement links TRBV3-1 (or the pseudogene TRBV3-2) to TRBJ1-2; D not certain. The germline gives CDR1 LGHDT, CDR2 YNNKEL (reference sequence). V was cut by 0 bases and J by 0 bases, with 11 bases left in between. The CDR3 runs to 16 residues. In DNA, the CDR3 is TGTGCCAGCAGCCAAGAATGGGCCACCTCTAACTATGGCTACACCTTC. It yields the protein CASSQEWATSNYGYTF.

CDR3 residues: CASSWTAGQPQHF. In DNA, the CDR3 is TGTGCCAGCAGTTGGACGGCGGGTCAGCCCCAGCATTTT. The genes are TRBV27 and TRBJ1-5, with D unclear. The ends were cut back, 4 bases at V and 6 bases at J, with 10 bases in the middle. Germline loops: CDR1 MNHEY, CDR2 SMNVEV (reference sequence). The CDR3 is made up of 13 amino acids.

The chain employs TRBV21-1 and TRBJ1-4; the table's D call TRBD1 went unverified against the DNA. TRBV21-1 is designated a pseudogene. CDR3 length: 14 amino acids. The CDR3 DNA reads TGTGCCAGCACCGTCCCCACAGGGCGTGAAAAACTGTTTTTT. It codes for CASTVPTGREKLFF.

The count of this clone is one. The chain links TRBV4-2 to TRBJ2-7; D perhaps matches TRBD2 (6 bases). Trimming took 4 bases from V and 4 from J, leaving 17 bases between them. Germline-derived CDR1 and CDR2 are LGHNA and YNFKEQ. There are 15 residues in the CDR3. CDR3 sequence: CASSLQGGISYEQYF. CDR3 bases: TGTGCCAGCAGCCTCCAGGGCGGGATCAGTTACGAGCAGTACTTC.

This clone was seen only a few times. V is TRBV7-6 and J is TRBJ1-1; unclear D gene. V lost 4 bases, J lost 5 bases, and 20 bases lay in between. CDR1 is SGHVS, CDR2 FNYEAQ, per germline. CDR3 length equals 16 residues. The CDR3 protein is CASSSSLTFLETEAFF. The CDR3 DNA reads as TGTGCCAGCAGCTCTTCCCTCACGTTTCTAGAAACTGAAGCTTTCTTT.

This rearrangement joins TRBV6-5 to TRBJ2-3; a weak D match, TRBD1 (6 bases). Per the germline V gene, CDR1 is MNHEY and CDR2 is SVGAGI. This CDR3 is 13 amino acids long. Trimming removed 8 bases at V and 6 bases at J, with 15 bases between. The CDR3 region is CASLWGPGDTQYF. CDR3 nucleotide sequence: TGTGCCAGCCTCTGGGGGCCGGGGGATACGCAGTATTTT.

The chain links TRBV2 to TRBJ1-2; D ambiguous. The germline V gene has CDR1 SNHLY and CDR2 FYNNEI. V was shortened by 3 bases and J by 4 bases, with 15 bases between the two germline ends. CDR3 length: 15 amino acids. DNA of the CDR3: TGTGCCAGCAGTGAGGCGGTCAGTTCGGGCTATGGCTACACCTTC. Its protein product is CASSEAVSSGYGYTF.

J is TRBJ2-1 and V is TRBV7-9; tentatively, D is TRBD1 (6 bases). V lost 6 bases and J lost 0, with 15 bases in between. The CDR3 runs to 16 residues. Per the germline V gene, CDR1 is SEHNR and CDR2 is FQNEAQ (reference sequence). CDR3 protein: CASRRTGTGSYNEQFF. The CDR3 DNA is TGTGCCAGCAGACGAACAGGGACGGGCTCCTACAATGAGCAGTTCTTC.

This chain links TRBV27 with TRBJ2-5; 8 positions match TRBD2. The V gene end was trimmed by 6 bases and the J gene end by 1 base; junction bases not matched to a gene: 10. Germline CDR1 is MNHEY and CDR2 is SMNVEV (reference sequence). The CDR3 totals 16 residues. CDR3 coding DNA: TGTGCCAGCAGGCCCGGAGCTAGCGGGTTCCAAGAGACCCAGTACTTC. It is translated as CASRPGASGFQETQYF.

The rearrangement uses TRBV5-6 and TRBJ2-2; 9 bases line up with TRBD1. V gave up 4 bases and J gave up 1 base; unmatched junction bases: 2. Germline V gives CDR1 SGHDT, CDR2 YYEEEE. CDR3 length: 15 residues. CDR3 in DNA: TGTGCCAGCAGCACGGACAGGGGGAACACCGGGGAGCTGTTTTTT. It codes for CASSTDRGNTGELFF.

This rearrangement joins TRBV5-1 to TRBJ1-3; D is undetermined. The CDR3 length is 17 residues. Germline values: CDR1 SGHRS, CDR2 YFSETQ. Trimming left V 5 bases short and J 0 bases short, with 18 bases between. In nucleotides, the CDR3 is TGCGCCAGCAGTAGGGAGGGATCCCCCTCCTCTGGAAACACCATATATTTT. This encodes CASSREGSPSSGNTIYF.

This clone appeared once. The chain combines TRBV4-1 with TRBJ2-3, with D possibly TRBD2 on 6 matching bases. This CDR3 is 14 amino acids long. The V end lost 8 bases, the J end lost 0 bases, and 12 bases lay between the germline ends. Germline V gene lookup returns CDR1 MGHRA and CDR2 YSYEKL. CDR3: CASGGLVSTDTQYF. CDR3 DNA sequence: TGCGCCAGCGGGGGACTCGTTAGCACAGATACGCAGTATTTT.

The rearrangement links TRBV19 to TRBJ2-2; maybe TRBD2 (6 bases). This CDR3 has 16 amino acids. V gave up 3 bases and J gave up 3 bases, with 14 bases separating them. Germline values: CDR1 LNHDA, CDR2 SQIVND (reference sequence). The CDR3 loop reads CASSIWGVGDTGELFF. The DNA for the CDR3 is TGTGCCAGTAGTATCTGGGGGGTCGGCGACACCGGGGAGCTGTTTTTT. Full variable domain (remainder filled in from reference TRBV19 and TRBJ2-2): DGGITQSPKYLFRKEGQNVTLSCEQNLNHDAMYWYRQDPGQGLRLIYYSQIVNDFQKGDIAEGYSVSREKKESFPLTVTSAQKNPTAFYLCASSIWGVGDTGELFFGEGSRLTVL.

This sequence joins TRBV6-5 and TRBJ2-7; 10 bases align to TRBD2. This CDR3 is 14 amino acids long. CDR1 and CDR2 from the germline V gene are MNHEY and SVGAGI. J lost 1 base, V lost 8 bases, and 5 bases had no gene match. CDR3 DNA: TGTGCCAGCCTCCGGACTAGCGGATCCTACGAGCAGTACTTC. Encoded protein: CASLRTSGSYEQYF.

The chain links TRBV15 to TRBJ1-1; 10 bases map to TRBD1. CDR1 LNHNV and CDR2 YYDKDF come from the germline V gene (reference sequence). Trimming at V came to 10 bases and at J to 1 base, leaving 12 bases not matched to a gene. CDR3 size: 16 residues. The CDR3: CAMLPGTGAPNTEAFF. CDR3 coding DNA: TGTGCCATGCTCCCCGGGACAGGGGCTCCGAACACTGAAGCTTTCTTT.

J is TRBJ1-2 and V is TRBV9, with D possibly matching TRBD1 (6 bases). Between the trimmed V and J ends, which lost 0 bases and 3 bases, there was a span of 6 bases. This CDR3 has 13 amino acids. Germline-derived CDR1 and CDR2 are SGDLS and YYNGEE. The CDR3 nucleotides are TGTGCCAGCAGCGTAGGACAGGACTATGGCTACACCTTC. Protein sequence: CASSVGQDYGYTF. The full variable domain, its missing parts supplied by reference TRBV9 and TRBJ1-2, is DSGVTQTPKHLITATGQRVTLRCSPRSGDLSVYWYQQSLDQGLQFLIQYYNGEERAKGNILERFSAQQFPDLHSELNLSSLELGDSALYFCASSVGQDYGYTFGSGTRLTVV.

The chain has TRBV5-1 and TRBJ2-3; 10 nucleotides match TRBD1. Germline loops: CDR1 SGHRS, CDR2 YFSETQ. With 3 bases clipped from V and 3 bases from J, the junction kept 7 bases outside the gene matches. CDR3 size: 16 residues. The CDR3 DNA reads TGCGCCAGCAGCTACTACGGGACAGGGGCGACAGATACGCAGTATTTT. Translating it yields CASSYYGTGATDTQYF.